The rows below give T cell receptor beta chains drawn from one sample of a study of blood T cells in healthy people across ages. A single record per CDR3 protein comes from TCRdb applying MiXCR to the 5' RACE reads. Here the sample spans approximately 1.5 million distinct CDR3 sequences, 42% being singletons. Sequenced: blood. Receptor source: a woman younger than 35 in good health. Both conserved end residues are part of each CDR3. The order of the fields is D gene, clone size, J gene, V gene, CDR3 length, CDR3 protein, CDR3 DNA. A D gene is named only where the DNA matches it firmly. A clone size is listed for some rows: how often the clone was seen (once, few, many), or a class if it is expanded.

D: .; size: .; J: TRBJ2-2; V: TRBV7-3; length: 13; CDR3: CASSSGIFGELFF; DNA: TGTGCCAGCAGCTCCGGGATTTTCGGGGAGCTGTTTTTT
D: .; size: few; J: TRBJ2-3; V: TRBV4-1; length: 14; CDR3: CASALSGWTDTQYF; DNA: TGCGCCAGCGCGTTGAGCGGATGGACAGATACGCAGTATTTT
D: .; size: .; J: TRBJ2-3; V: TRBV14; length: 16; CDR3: CASSQATSLTSSTQYF; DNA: TGTGCCAGCAGCCAAGCGACGAGCCTCACCTCGAGTACGCAGTATTTT
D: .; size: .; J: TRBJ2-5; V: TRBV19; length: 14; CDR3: CASSRFDRKETQYF; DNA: TGTGCCAGTAGTAGATTCGACAGGAAAGAGACCCAGTACTTC
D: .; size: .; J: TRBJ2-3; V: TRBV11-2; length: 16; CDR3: CASSKLHLDSTDTQYF; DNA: TGTGCCAGCAGTAAACTTCACCTCGATAGCACAGATACGCAGTATTTT
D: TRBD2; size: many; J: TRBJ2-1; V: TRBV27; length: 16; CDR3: CASSLIAGGPNNEQFF; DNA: TGTGCCAGCAGTTTGATTGCGGGAGGGCCGAACAATGAGCAGTTCTTC
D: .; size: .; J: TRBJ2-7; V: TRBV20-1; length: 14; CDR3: CSASNANRGNEQYF; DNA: TGCAGTGCTAGCAACGCAAACCGGGGCAATGAGCAGTACTTC
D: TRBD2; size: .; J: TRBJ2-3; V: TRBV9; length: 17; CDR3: CASSPEGLAGGTDTQYF; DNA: TGTGCCAGCAGCCCCGAGGGACTAGCGGGAGGCACAGATACGCAGTATTTT
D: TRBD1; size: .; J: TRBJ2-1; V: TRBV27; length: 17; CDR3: CASSISVTGGWYNEQFF; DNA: TGTGCCAGCAGCATCTCCGTGACAGGGGGCTGGTATAATGAGCAGTTCTTC
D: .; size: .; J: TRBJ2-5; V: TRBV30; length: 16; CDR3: CAWSVRGKGGRETQYF; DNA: TGTGCCTGGAGTGTAAGGGGAAAGGGCGGTAGGGAGACCCAGTACTTC
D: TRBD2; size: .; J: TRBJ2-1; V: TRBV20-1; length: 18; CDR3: CSASWGLAGGFSYNEQFF; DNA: TGCAGTGCTAGTTGGGGACTAGCGGGAGGGTTCTCCTACAATGAGCAGTTCTTC
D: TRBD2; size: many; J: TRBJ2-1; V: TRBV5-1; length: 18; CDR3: CASSPTHPASGGYNEQFF; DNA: TGCGCCAGCAGCCCTACTCACCCTGCTAGCGGAGGCTACAATGAGCAGTTCTTC
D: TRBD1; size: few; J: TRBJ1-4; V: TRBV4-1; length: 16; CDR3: CASSQGAGTGGEKLFF; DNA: TGCGCCAGCAGCCAAGGCGCCGGGACAGGGGGTGAAAAACTGTTTTTT
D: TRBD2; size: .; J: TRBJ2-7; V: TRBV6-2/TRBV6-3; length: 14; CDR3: CASSSSGAFFEQYF; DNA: TGTGCCAGCAGTTCTAGCGGAGCCTTCTTCGAGCAGTACTTC
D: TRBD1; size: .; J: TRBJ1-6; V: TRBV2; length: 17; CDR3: CASSDHRGRAYNSPLHF; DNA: TGTGCCAGCAGTGACCACAGGGGGCGCGCTTATAATTCACCCCTCCACTTT
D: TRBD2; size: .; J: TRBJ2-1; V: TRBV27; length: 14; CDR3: CACTSGPGHNEQFF; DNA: TGTGCCTGTACTAGCGGGCCGGGACACAATGAGCAGTTCTTC
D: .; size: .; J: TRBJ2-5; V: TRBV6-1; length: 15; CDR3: CASQRTGVGQETQYF; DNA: TGTGCCAGCCAACGAACGGGAGTCGGGCAAGAGACCCAGTACTTC
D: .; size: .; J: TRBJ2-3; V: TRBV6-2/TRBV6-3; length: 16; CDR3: CASSRVGGGLPDTQYF; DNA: TGTGCCAGCAGTCGTGTGGGCGGGGGCCTTCCAGATACGCAGTATTTT
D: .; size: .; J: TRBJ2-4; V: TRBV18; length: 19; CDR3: CASSPAEARGRLTKNIQYF; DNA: TGTGCCAGCTCACCAGCTGAGGCGAGAGGACGACTAACGAAAAACATTCAGTACTTC
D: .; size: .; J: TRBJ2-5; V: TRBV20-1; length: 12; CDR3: CSARVPSGTQYF; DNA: TGCAGTGCTAGAGTTCCCTCGGGCACCCAGTACTTC